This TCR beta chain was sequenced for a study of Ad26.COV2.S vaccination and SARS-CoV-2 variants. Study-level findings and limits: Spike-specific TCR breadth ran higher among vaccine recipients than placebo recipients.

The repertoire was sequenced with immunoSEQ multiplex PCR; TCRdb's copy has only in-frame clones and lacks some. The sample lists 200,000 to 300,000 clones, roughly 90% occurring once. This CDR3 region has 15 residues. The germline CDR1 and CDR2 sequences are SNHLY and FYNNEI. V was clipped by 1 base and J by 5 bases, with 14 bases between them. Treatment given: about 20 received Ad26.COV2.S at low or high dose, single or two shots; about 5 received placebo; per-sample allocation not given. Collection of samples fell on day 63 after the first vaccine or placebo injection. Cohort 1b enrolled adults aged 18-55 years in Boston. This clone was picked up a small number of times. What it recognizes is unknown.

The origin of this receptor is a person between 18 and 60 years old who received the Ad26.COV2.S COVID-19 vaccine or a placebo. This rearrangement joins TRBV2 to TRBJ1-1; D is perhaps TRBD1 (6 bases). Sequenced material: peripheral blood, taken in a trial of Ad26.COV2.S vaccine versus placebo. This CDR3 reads CASSEEAGASTEAFF. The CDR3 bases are TGTGCCAGCAGTGAAGAAGCGGGGGCGAGTACTGAAGCTTTCTTT.